One sample yielded the 30 T cell receptor beta chains listed below, sequenced in a study of T cells in Graves' hyperthyroidism and ophthalmopathy. What was amplified from RNA transcripts were TCR beta CDR3 regions. HTBI primers were employed in a first-round RT-PCR of the TCR CDR3. MiXCR was run by TCRdb on the multiplex PCR reads, yielding one entry per CDR3 protein. Among around 340,000 distinct CDR3 sequences listed, about a sixth were seen once. Sequencing was performed on blood. These receptors were taken from a woman aged 35 to 49 with Graves' ophthalmopathy.

This clonotype was counted many times. This chain links TRBV5-1 with TRBJ2-7; D gene uncertain. V was clipped by 1 base and J by 2 bases, with 4 bases between them. Germline V gene lookup returns CDR1 SGHRS and CDR2 YFSETQ. The CDR3 spans 12 residues. The CDR3 sequence: CASSLNTYEQYF. Written as DNA, the CDR3 is TGCGCCAGCAGCTTGAATACCTACGAGCAGTACTTC.

The chain carries TRBV12-3 or TRBV12-4 and TRBJ1-1; a weak D match, TRBD1 (6 bases). Trimming removed 1 base from V and 14 bases from J, with 11 bases in between. The CDR3 consists of 11 residues. The CDR3 sequence is CASSLGTAKFF. Written as DNA, the CDR3 is TGTGCCAGCAGTTTAGGGACAGCCAAGTTCTTT.

Many counts were recorded for this clonotype. This chain links TRBV2 with TRBJ1-1; no clear D gene. Germline V lookup: CDR1 SNHLY, CDR2 FYNNEI. V dropped 7 bases and J dropped 0 bases, with 9 bases sitting between them. This CDR3 contains 13 residues. CDR3 sequence: CASKSSVNTEAFF. CDR3 DNA: TGTGCCAGCAAATCGTCAGTGAACACTGAAGCTTTCTTT.

Ten or more counts support this clonotype. The rearrangement joins TRBV7-2 to TRBJ2-7; tentatively, D is TRBD2 (5 bases). The germline V and J ends were trimmed by 5 bases and 3 bases, with 17 bases remaining between them. The CDR3 runs to 15 residues. Germline CDR1 SGHTA, CDR2 FQGNSA. In DNA, the CDR3 is TGTGCCAGCAGCCCCGTCGGAGGCCGGTTCTACGAGCAGTACTTC. Encoded protein: CASSPVGGRFYEQYF.

This clonotype was detected a few times. A much larger clonotype is one base distant, so this may be a read error. The chain uses TRBV12-3 or TRBV12-4 and TRBJ1-5; no definite D call. CDR3 length equals 14 residues. The ends were cut back, 6 bases at V and 1 base at J, with 10 bases in the middle. The CDR3 loop reads CASSRTASNQPQHF. For the CDR3, the DNA is TGTGCCAGCAGCCGGACGGCCAGCAATCAGCCCCAGCATTTT.

This clonotype was counted many times. The chain joins TRBV11-2 to TRBJ2-7, with D uncertain. The CDR3 extends over 12 amino acids. The V and J ends lost 6 bases and 0 bases respectively, with 6 bases between them. Germline CDR1 is SGHAT and CDR2 is FQNNGV. CDR3 in amino acids: CASSPPSYEQYF. CDR3 in DNA: TGTGCCAGCAGTCCACCCTCCTACGAGCAGTACTTC.

This clonotype was counted at least ten times. The chain carries TRBV4-1 and TRBJ2-7; 9 bases map to TRBD2. This CDR3 is built from 15 residues. V was pared by 4 bases and J by 7 bases, with 11 bases of the junction left unmatched. Germline V gene data show CDR1 as MGHRA and CDR2 as YSYEKL. The CDR3 sequence is CASSPDLAGVVEQYF. The CDR3 region has the DNA TGCGCCAGCAGCCCGGACTTAGCGGGAGTGGTAGAGCAGTACTTC.

This clonotype was counted ten times or more. The gene calls are TRBV18 and TRBJ1-5; no definite D call. This CDR3 has 13 amino acids. The V gene's germline CDR1 is KGHSH and CDR2 LQKENI. Trimming removed 6 bases at V and 5 bases at J, with 11 bases between. CDR3 sequence reads: CASSSTEDQPQHF. As DNA, the CDR3 is TGTGCCAGCTCGAGTACGGAGGATCAGCCCCAGCATTTT.

This clonotype occurred many times. The rearrangement joins TRBV12-3 or TRBV12-4 to TRBJ1-5; 7 positions agree with TRBD1. The CDR3 runs 18 residues. V gave up 2 bases and J gave up 0 bases; unmatched junction bases: 10. CDR3 loop: CASSLTGQIQYSNQPQHF. The CDR3 bases are TGTGCCAGCAGTTTAACGGGACAGATCCAATATAGCAATCAGCCCCAGCATTTT.

This clonotype was seen many times. The rearrangement links TRBV6-5 to TRBJ2-7; 8 bases are a match to TRBD2. The length of the CDR3 is 15 residues. The J segment lost 7 bases and the V segment lost 7 bases, leaving 15 bases of the junction unmatched. Germline CDR1 is MNHEY and CDR2 is SVGAGI. CDR3 protein: CASIPGGGGRKEQYF. The CDR3 DNA reads as TGTGCCAGCATCCCCGGTGGCGGGGGGCGGAAAGAGCAGTACTTC.

Ten or more counts support this clonotype. The rearrangement links TRBV6-2 or TRBV6-3 to TRBJ1-5; the match to TRBD1 covers 10 bases. The CDR3 has 15 residues. V trimming: 6 bases; J trimming: 6 bases; junction bases outside the gene matches: 8. Per the germline V gene, CDR1 is MNHEY and CDR2 is SVGEGT. The CDR3 loop reads CASRRTGGGTQPQHF. The CDR3 DNA follows: TGTGCCAGCAGAAGGACAGGGGGTGGAACTCAGCCCCAGCATTTT.

This clonotype has just a few counts. V and J are TRBV11-1 and TRBJ2-2, with 7 bases that match TRBD1. V was clipped by 5 bases and J by 2 bases; unmatched bases: 5. Germline loops: CDR1 SGHAT, CDR2 FQDESV (reference sequence). This CDR3 comprises 15 residues. The CDR3 nucleotides read TGTGCCAGCAGCCCACGGGACAGCAACACCGGGGAGCTGTTTTTT. Translation gives CASSPRDSNTGELFF.

This clonotype was counted at least ten times. The chain recombines TRBV2 with TRBJ2-5, with TRBD1 matching 12 bases. The germline V gene has CDR1 SNHLY and CDR2 FYNNEI. V lost 7 bases, J lost 5 bases, and 8 bases stayed unmatched. The CDR3 has 15 amino acids. DNA of the CDR3: TGTGCCAGCATGCCGGGACAGGGGGCGACGGAGACCCAGTACTTC. Translating it yields CASMPGQGATETQYF.

Ten or more counts support this clonotype. The genes are TRBV15 and TRBJ1-5; D ambiguous. This CDR3 is 12 amino acids long. Germline V lookup: CDR1 LNHNV, CDR2 YYDKDF (reference sequence). The ends were cut back, 3 bases at V and 7 bases at J, with 7 bases in the middle. The DNA of the CDR3 is TGTGCCACCAGCAGGGGTGGGCAGCCCCAGCATTTT. Residues: CATSRGGQPQHF.

This clonotype was counted ten times or more. This sequence joins TRBV30 and TRBJ1-2; D is unclear. CDR1 GTSNPN and CDR2 SVGIG come from the germline V gene (reference sequence). V gave up 5 bases and J gave up 2 bases, with 9 bases separating them. CDR3 size: 12 residues. The CDR3, as DNA: TGTGCCTGGGCCGGTCGGAACTATGGCTACACCTTC. Amino acid sequence: CAWAGRNYGYTF.

In this sample, this clonotype turned up many times. The chain carries TRBV28 and TRBJ2-7; D possibly corresponds to TRBD1 (6 bases). Germline values: CDR1 MDHEN, CDR2 SYDVKM. This CDR3 contains 14 residues. Trimming took off 3 bases at V and 6 bases at J, with 15 bases between the two ends. CDR3 coding DNA: TGTGCCAGCAGTTTCCCGGACAGCCTCCGCGAGCAGTACTTC. As protein: CASSFPDSLREQYF.

A few counts support this clonotype. The chain joins TRBV19 to TRBJ2-4; perhaps TRBD1 as D (5 bases). The CDR3 extends over 13 amino acids. Trimming took off 6 bases at V and 8 bases at J, with 14 bases between the two ends. Germline-derived CDR1 and CDR2 are LNHDA and SQIVND (reference sequence). CDR3 region: CASRATGRDIQYF. The DNA for the CDR3 is TGTGCCAGTAGGGCAACAGGTCGTGACATTCAGTACTTC.

This clonotype has ten or more counts. This chain connects TRBV5-1 to TRBJ2-2, with D possibly matching TRBD2 (5 bases). Trimming pared 3 bases from V and 4 bases from J, leaving 13 bases between. There are 15 residues in the CDR3. Germline CDR1 and CDR2: SGHRS and YFSETQ. CDR3 nucleotides: TGCGCCAGCAGCTCAACTAGGTCTTCCACCGGGGAGCTGTTTTTT. Encoded protein: CASSSTRSSTGELFF.

This clonotype occurred many times. The chain uses TRBV28 and TRBJ2-5; 7 positions match TRBD2. Germline CDR1 is MDHEN and CDR2 is SYDVKM. The trim removed 9 bases at V and 5 bases at J, leaving 18 bases unmatched. The CDR3 totals 16 residues. CDR3 residues: CASSLFGRESYETQYF. The CDR3 coding sequence is TGTGCCAGTTCTCTCTTTGGGCGGGAGTCTTACGAGACCCAGTACTTC.

This clonotype was found a few times. At one end, the junction sequence differs from germline, possibly due to a read error. V is TRBV10-3 and J is TRBJ1-2; D not certain. CDR1 and CDR2 from the germline V gene are ENHRY and SYGVKD. The CDR3 loop spans 14 amino acids. This chain's CDR3 is CAISGSSSDYGYNF. The CDR3 DNA sequence: TGTGCCATCAGTGGGAGCTCTAGTGACTATGGCTACAACTTC.

This clonotype was seen ten or more times. A much larger clone is a single base away; this may be a read error. Because it lacks the conserved phenylalanine or tryptophan at the end, this CDR3 is likely a read error. The limits of the CDR3 on the DNA are not certain, so only TCRdb's listed CDR3 is given. This chain links TRBV28 with TRBJ1-1; no check of the table's D call, TRBD1, against the DNA was made. From its first to its last residue, the CDR3 has 10 amino acids. Germline CDR1 MDHEN, CDR2 SYDVKM. Here the CDR3 reads CASSTGFPFL.

This clonotype has ten or more counts. The V and J genes are TRBV15 and TRBJ2-6; no definite D call. CDR3 length: 15 residues. V gave up 5 bases and J gave up 1 base, with 9 bases separating them. Germline V gene sequence: CDR1 LNHNV, CDR2 YYDKDF (reference sequence). The CDR3 reads CATSQSSSGANVLTF. DNA of the CDR3: TGTGCCACCAGCCAGAGTTCTTCTGGGGCCAACGTCCTGACTTTC.

There are many counts of this clonotype. This sequence joins TRBV11-2 and TRBJ1-2; tentatively, D is TRBD1 (6 bases). V gave up 5 bases and J gave up 4 bases, with 8 bases separating them. CDR1 SGHAT and CDR2 FQNNGV come from the germline V gene. This CDR3 comprises 12 residues. CDR3 nucleotide sequence: TGTGCCAGCAGCAAGGACAGCTATGGCTACACCTTC. Amino acid sequence: CASSKDSYGYTF.

This clonotype was counted many times. The genes are TRBV12-3 or TRBV12-4 and TRBJ1-1; D remains unclear. Deletions cut 7 bases from V and 1 base from J, with 16 bases between. This CDR3 is built from 15 residues. CDR3 nucleotides: TGTGCCAGCACCTTTGGGAGATCATGGAACACTGAAGCTTTCTTT. Residues: CASTFGRSWNTEAFF.

This clonotype was counted ten times or more. The V gene is TRBV10-3, the J gene TRBJ2-7, with D possibly matching TRBD2 (5 bases). CDR3 size: 15 residues. The V gene's germline CDR1 is ENHRY and CDR2 SYGVKD. V lost 6 bases, J lost 4 bases, and 19 bases lay in between. CDR3: CAISEPTTTRYEQYF. The DNA for the CDR3 is TGTGCCATCAGCGAGCCGACGACTACTAGATACGAGCAGTACTTC.

V usage is TRBV12-3 or TRBV12-4 and J usage is TRBJ2-7, with TRBD2 matching over 8 bases. Trimming removed 1 base from V and 9 bases from J; junction bases left unmatched: 5. This CDR3 is 13 amino acids long. CDR3 nucleotide sequence: TGTGCCAGCAGTTTAGAGTCGGGAGGGCCGCAGTACTTC. Translating it yields CASSLESGGPQYF.

This clonotype was counted at least ten times. The CDR3 is CASSENSLPGVNIQYF. Written as DNA, the CDR3 is TGTGCCAGCAGTGAGAACTCCCTCCCCGGGGTAAACATTCAGTACTTC. The chain uses TRBV2 and TRBJ2-4; D perhaps matches TRBD2 (5 bases). V shed 3 bases and J shed 6 bases, with 18 bases lying between them. This CDR3 has 16 amino acids. CDR1 and CDR2 from the germline V gene are SNHLY and FYNNEI.

The table lists this clonotype with many counts. The V and J genes are TRBV5-1 and TRBJ2-7, with TRBD2 identical over 9 bases. Germline values: CDR1 SGHRS, CDR2 YFSETQ. Germline trimming cut 3 bases from V and 3 bases from J; bases unmatched to any gene: 10. This CDR3 region has 16 residues. CDR3 in DNA: TGCGCCAGCAGCTCTGGTGGCGGGAGGGGCCACTACGAGCAGTACTTC. Translating it yields CASSSGGGRGHYEQYF.

The chain couples TRBV7-6 to TRBJ2-7, with D uncertain. Germline CDR1 reads SGHVS; CDR2 reads FNYEAQ. The CDR3 extends over 12 amino acids. V lost 3 bases and J 2 bases, leaving 5 bases between the germline ends. The CDR3 DNA is TGTGCCAGCAGCTTCCCCGCCTACGAGCAGTACTTC. It translates to CASSFPAYEQYF.

This clonotype appeared many times. V usage is TRBV10-1 and J usage is TRBJ1-2; D is undetermined. CDR3 length equals 13 residues. Trimming shortened V by 0 bases and J by 7 bases, and 9 bases separated the two germline ends. The germline V gene encodes CDR1 WNHNN and CDR2 SYGVQD (reference sequence). The CDR3 here is CASSESGGSGYTF. For the CDR3, the DNA is TGCGCCAGCAGTGAGTCGGGAGGGTCTGGCTACACCTTC.